This T cell receptor beta chain is drawn from a study of T-cell reconstitution after alpha-beta-depleted transplantation in children. Unique molecular identifiers tagged the TCRbeta library. TCRdb used MiXCR to reprocess the PCR reads, holding one entry per CDR3 protein. This sample has hundreds of thousands of distinct CDR3 sequences, with roughly 15% found just once. This TCR derives from a human donor who donated a stem cell graft to a child with acute myeloid leukemia. The sample was PBMCs from the stem cell graft donor, taken from the stem cell graft.

CDR3 coding DNA: TGCAGTTCCACGGTGGGGAACACTGAAGCTTTCTTT. Translated: CSSTVGNTEAFF. The chain recombines TRBV20-1 with TRBJ1-1; D unresolved. Germline V gene lookup returns CDR1 DFQATT and CDR2 SNEGSKA (reference sequence). The V gene lost 8 bases and the J gene lost 1 base, with 11 bases spanning the gap. The CDR3 has 12 residues.